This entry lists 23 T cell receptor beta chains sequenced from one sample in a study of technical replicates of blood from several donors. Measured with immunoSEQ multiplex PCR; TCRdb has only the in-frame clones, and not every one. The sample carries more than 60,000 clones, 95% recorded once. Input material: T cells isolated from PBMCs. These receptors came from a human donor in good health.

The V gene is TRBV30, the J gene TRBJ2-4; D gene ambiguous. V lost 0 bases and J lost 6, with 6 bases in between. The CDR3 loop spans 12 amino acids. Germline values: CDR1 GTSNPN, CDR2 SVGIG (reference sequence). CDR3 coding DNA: TGTGCCTGGAGTGTAAGCATAAACATTCAGTACTTC. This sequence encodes CAWSVSINIQYF.

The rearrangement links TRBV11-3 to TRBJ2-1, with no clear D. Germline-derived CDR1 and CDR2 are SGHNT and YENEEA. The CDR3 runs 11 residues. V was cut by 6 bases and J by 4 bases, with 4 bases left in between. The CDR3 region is CASSYYNEQFF. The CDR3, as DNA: TGTGCCAGCAGTTATTACAATGAGCAGTTCTTC. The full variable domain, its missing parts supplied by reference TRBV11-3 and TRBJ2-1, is EAGVVQSPRYKIIEKKQPVAFWCNPISGHNTLYWYLQNLGQGPELLIRYENEEAVDDSQLPKDRFSAERLKGVDSTLKIQPAELGDSAVYLCASSYYNEQFFGPGTRLTVL.

As DNA, the CDR3 is TGTGCCAGTAGCCTTCACAGGGAATCCTACGAGCAGTACTTC. Translation gives CASSLHRESYEQYF. The rearrangement uses TRBV19 and TRBJ2-7, with D perhaps TRBD1 (6 bases). CDR1 LNHDA and CDR2 SQIVND come from the germline V gene (reference sequence). This CDR3 contains 14 residues. V was pared by 6 bases and J by 1 base, with 13 bases between. Full variable domain (outside the CDR3, taken from reference TRBV19 and TRBJ2-7): DGGITQSPKYLFRKEGQNVTLSCEQNLNHDAMYWYRQDPGQGLRLIYYSQIVNDFQKGDIAEGYSVSREKKESFPLTVTSAQKNPTAFYLCASSLHRESYEQYFGPGTRLTVT.

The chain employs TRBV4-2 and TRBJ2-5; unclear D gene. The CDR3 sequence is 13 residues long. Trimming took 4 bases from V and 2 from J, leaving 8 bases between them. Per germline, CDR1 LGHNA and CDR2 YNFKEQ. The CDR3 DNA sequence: TGTGCCAGCAGCCGAGACACACAAGAGACCCAGTACTTC. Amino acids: CASSRDTQETQYF.

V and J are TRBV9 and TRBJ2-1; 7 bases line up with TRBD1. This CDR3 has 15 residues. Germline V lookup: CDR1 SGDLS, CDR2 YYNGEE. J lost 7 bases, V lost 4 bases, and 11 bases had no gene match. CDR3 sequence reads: CASSSTGLLRNEQFF. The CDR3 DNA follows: TGTGCCAGCAGCTCGACAGGGTTGTTAAGGAATGAGCAGTTCTTC.

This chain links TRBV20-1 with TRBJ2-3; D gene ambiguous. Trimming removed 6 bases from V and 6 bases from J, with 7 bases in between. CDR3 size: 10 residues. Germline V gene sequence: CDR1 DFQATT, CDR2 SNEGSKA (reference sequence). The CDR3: CSAGEDTQYF. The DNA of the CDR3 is TGCAGTGCCGGAGAGGATACGCAGTATTTT.

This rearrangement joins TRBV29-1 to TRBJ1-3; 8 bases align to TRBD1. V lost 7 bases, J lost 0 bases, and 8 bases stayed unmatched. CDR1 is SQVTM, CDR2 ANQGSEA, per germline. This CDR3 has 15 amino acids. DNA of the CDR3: TGCAGCGCACTGACAGGGGTCCCCTCTGGAAACACCATATATTTT. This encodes CSALTGVPSGNTIYF.

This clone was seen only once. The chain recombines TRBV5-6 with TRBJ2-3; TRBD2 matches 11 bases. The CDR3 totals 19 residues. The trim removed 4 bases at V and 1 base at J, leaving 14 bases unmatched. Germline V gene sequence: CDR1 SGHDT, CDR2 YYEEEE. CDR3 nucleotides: TGTGCCAGCAGCGCATACCCAGGACTAGCGGGTTCGGGCACAGATACGCAGTATTTT. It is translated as CASSAYPGLAGSGTDTQYF.

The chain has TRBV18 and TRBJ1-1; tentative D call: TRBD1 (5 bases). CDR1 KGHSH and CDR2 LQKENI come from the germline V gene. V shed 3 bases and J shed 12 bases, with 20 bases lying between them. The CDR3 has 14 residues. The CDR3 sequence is CASSPSGAGVGTFF. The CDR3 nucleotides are TGTGCCAGCTCACCCTCCGGGGCGGGAGTTGGAACTTTCTTT.

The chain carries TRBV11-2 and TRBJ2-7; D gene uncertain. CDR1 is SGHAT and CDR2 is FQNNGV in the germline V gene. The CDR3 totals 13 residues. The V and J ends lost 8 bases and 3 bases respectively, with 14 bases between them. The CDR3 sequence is CASATGNFYEQYF. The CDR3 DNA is TGTGCCAGCGCAACCGGTAACTTCTACGAGCAGTACTTC.

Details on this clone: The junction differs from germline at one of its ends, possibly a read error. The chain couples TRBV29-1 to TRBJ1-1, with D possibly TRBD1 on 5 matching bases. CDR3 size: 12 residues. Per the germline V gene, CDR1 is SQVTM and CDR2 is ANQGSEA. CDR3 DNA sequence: TGCAGCGTGGAAGGGCAGGGCACTGAAGCTTTCTTT. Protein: CSVEGQGTEAFF. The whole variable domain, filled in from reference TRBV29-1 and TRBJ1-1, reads SAVISQKPSRDICQRGTSLTIQCQVDSQVTMMFWYRQQPGQSLTLIATANQGSEATYESGFVIDKFPISRPNLTFSTLTVSNMSPEDSSIYLCSVEGQGTEAFFGQGTRLTVV.

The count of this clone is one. CDR3 loop: CASSGHRVGQPQHF. The CDR3 DNA is TGTGCCAGCAGTGGGCACAGGGTTGGTCAGCCCCAGCATTTT. The J gene is TRBJ1-5, the V gene TRBV6-1; tentatively, D is TRBD1 (6 bases). In germline, CDR1 is MNHNS, CDR2 SASEGT. CDR3 length: 14 amino acids. The ends were cut back, 4 bases at V and 6 bases at J, with 13 bases in the middle.

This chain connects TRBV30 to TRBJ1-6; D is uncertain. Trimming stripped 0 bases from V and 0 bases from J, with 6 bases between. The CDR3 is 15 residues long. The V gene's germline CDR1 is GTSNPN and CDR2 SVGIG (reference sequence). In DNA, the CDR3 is TGTGCCTGGAGTGTACAGAGCTCCTATAATTCACCCCTCCACTTT. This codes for CAWSVQSSYNSPLHF.

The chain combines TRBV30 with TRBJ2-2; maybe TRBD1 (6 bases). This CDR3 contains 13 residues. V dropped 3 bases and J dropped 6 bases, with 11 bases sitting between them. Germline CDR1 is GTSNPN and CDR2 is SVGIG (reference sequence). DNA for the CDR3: TGTGCCTGGAGCGGACAGTTCGCCGGGGAGCTGTTTTTT. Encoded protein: CAWSGQFAGELFF.

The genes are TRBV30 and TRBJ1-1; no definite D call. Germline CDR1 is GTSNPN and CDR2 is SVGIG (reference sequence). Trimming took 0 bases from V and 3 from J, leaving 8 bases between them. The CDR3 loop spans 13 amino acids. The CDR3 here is CAWSVGGYTEAFF. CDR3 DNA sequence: TGTGCCTGGAGTGTCGGCGGGTACACTGAAGCTTTCTTT.

Here the CDR3 reads CASSQASSGNTIYF. CDR3 sequence (DNA): TGTGCCAGCAGCCAAGCCAGCTCTGGAAACACCATATATTTT. The chain is built from TRBV4-2 and TRBJ1-3; D gene ambiguous. This CDR3 has 14 residues. V was pared by 1 base and J by 0 bases, with 4 bases between. Germline CDR1 and CDR2: LGHNA and YNFKEQ.

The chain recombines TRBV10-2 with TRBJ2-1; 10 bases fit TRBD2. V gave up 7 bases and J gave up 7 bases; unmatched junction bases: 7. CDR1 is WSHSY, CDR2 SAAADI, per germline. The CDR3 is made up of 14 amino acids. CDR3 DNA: TGCGCCAGCAAACCTAGCGGGGGTAATAATGAGCAGTTCTTC. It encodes CASKPSGGNNEQFF.

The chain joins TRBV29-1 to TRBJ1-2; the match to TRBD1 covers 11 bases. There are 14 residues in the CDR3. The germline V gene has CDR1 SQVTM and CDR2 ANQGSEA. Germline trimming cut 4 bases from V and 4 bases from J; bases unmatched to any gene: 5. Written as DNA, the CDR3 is TGCAGCGTTGTAGGAGGGACAGGGGGCTATGGCTACACCTTC. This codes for CSVVGGTGGYGYTF.

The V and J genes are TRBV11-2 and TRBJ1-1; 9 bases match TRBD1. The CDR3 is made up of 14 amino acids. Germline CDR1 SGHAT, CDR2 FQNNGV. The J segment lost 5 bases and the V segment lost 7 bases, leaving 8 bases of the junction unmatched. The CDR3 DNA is TGTGCCAGCACCCTCGGGACAGGGATAACTGAAGCTTTCTTT. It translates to CASTLGTGITEAFF.

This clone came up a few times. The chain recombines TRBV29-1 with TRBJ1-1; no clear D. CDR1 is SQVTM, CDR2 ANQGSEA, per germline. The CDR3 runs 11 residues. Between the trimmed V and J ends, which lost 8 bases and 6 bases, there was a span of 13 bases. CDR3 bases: TGCAGCTCATTAGTTCGGTCTGAAGCTTTCTTT. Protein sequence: CSSLVRSEAFF. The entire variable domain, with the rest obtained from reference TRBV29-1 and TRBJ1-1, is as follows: SAVISQKPSRDICQRGTSLTIQCQVDSQVTMMFWYRQQPGQSLTLIATANQGSEATYESGFVIDKFPISRPNLTFSTLTVSNMSPEDSSIYLCSSLVRSEAFFGQGTRLTVV.

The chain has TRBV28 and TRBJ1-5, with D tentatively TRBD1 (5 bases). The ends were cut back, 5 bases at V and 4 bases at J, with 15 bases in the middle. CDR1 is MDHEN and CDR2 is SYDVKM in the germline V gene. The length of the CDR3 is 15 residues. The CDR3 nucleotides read TGTGCCAGCAGTCCTGGGGGGAACGCGAATCAGCCCCAGCATTTT. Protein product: CASSPGGNANQPQHF.

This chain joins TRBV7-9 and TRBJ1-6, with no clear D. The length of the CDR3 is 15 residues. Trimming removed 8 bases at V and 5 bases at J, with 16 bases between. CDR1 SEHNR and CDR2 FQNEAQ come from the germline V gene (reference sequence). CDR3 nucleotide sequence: TGTGCCAGCGCCCGGGCAGGAGCGGATAATTCACCCCTCCACTTT. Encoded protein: CASARAGADNSPLHF.

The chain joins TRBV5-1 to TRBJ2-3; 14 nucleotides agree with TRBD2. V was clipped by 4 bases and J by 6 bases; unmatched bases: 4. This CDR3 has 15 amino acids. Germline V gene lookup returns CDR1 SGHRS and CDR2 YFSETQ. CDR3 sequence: CASSPGLAGADTQYF. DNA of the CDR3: TGCGCCAGCAGCCCGGGACTAGCGGGAGCTGATACGCAGTATTTT.